This T cell receptor (beta chain) was identified during a study of early T cells in non-severe SARS-CoV-2 infection. In TCRdb, the 5' RACE reads were re-called with MiXCR into one record per CDR3 protein. The data contain tens of thousands of distinct CDR3 sequences, 6% to 7% of them singletons. This CDR3 has 14 amino acids. V was trimmed by 5 bases and J by 7 bases, leaving 14 bases between them. Germline loops: CDR1 SGHAT, CDR2 FQNNGV. The receptor comes from an adult who was a healthcare worker with PCR-confirmed SARS-CoV-2 infection or an uninfected control (not recorded which). The source material was whole blood. This chain links TRBV11-2 with TRBJ2-2, with D possibly TRBD2 on 6 matching bases. Written as DNA, the CDR3 is TGTGCCAGCAGCCGACGACTAGGGGACGGGGAGCTGTTTTTT. Amino acid sequence: CASSRRLGDGELFF.